These T cell receptor beta chains were read from a single sample in a study of T-cell reconstitution after alpha-beta-depleted transplantation in children. TCRdb re-called the PCR reads through MiXCR, storing one row per CDR3 protein. The table includes under 250,000 distinct CDR3 sequences, about 7% detected once. The input for sequencing was PBMCs, taken before TCRalphabeta/CD19-depleted stem cell transplant. The receptors derive from a boy between 2 and 10 years old with acute lymphoblastic leukemia, due to receive a stem cell transplant. Both conserved end residues are part of each CDR3. D genes are given only for firm matches. The size of a clone is reported for some rows only, either as once, few or many, or as a class for expanded clones.

v_gene	d_gene	j_gene	abundance	CDR3nt	CDR3aa
TRBV12-3/TRBV12-4	TRBD2	TRBJ2-1	many	TGTGCCAGCAGTTTAGCGCGGATAGCGGGCAATGAGCAGTTCTTC	CASSLARIAGNEQFF
TRBV25-1	.	TRBJ2-1	.	TGTGCCAGCAGTGAATTTTATGAGCAGTTCTTC	CASSEFYEQFF
TRBV7-2	TRBD2	TRBJ2-3	few	TGTGCCAGCAGCCAAACTAGCGGGGGTCGCAGTGATACGCAGTATTTT	CASSQTSGGRSDTQYF
TRBV20-1	TRBD1	TRBJ2-7	.	TGCAGTGCTAGATACCGGGACAGGGCTGGATCTCTCTCCTACGAGCAGTACTTC	CSARYRDRAGSLSYEQYF
TRBV6-2/TRBV6-3	TRBD2	TRBJ2-1	few	TGTGCCAGCACCAGTAGCGGGAGTTACAATGAGCAGTTCTTC	CASTSSGSYNEQFF
TRBV5-6	TRBD2	TRBJ2-1	.	TGTGCCAGCAACCTACCGGGACAAGGGACTAGCGGGAGGGGCCACGGAGAGCAGTTCTTC	CASNLPGQGTSGRGHGEQFF
TRBV9	TRBD2	TRBJ2-3	few	TGTGCCAGCAGCGTAGGACTAGCGGGAGTGGATACGCAGTATTTT	CASSVGLAGVDTQYF
TRBV5-1	TRBD1	TRBJ2-7	many	TGCGCCAGCAGCTTGACAGGGGGAATCTACGAGCAGTACTTC	CASSLTGGIYEQYF
TRBV7-9	.	TRBJ2-1	many	TGTGCCAGCAGCCCCGGGACCACAAATGAGCAGTTCTTC	CASSPGTTNEQFF
TRBV27	.	TRBJ2-7	many	TGTGCCAGCAGTTTAACCGGGAGTGTATACGAGCAGTACTTC	CASSLTGSVYEQYF
TRBV20-1	TRBD2	TRBJ2-5	.	TGCAGTGCCCATCGGACTAGAATGTCAGAGACCCAGTACTTC	CSAHRTRMSETQYF
TRBV5-1	.	TRBJ2-6	.	TGCGCCAGCAGCCAGGGAACTGGGGCCAACGTCCTGACTTTC	CASSQGTGANVLTF
TRBV28	.	TRBJ1-4	many	TGTGCCAGCAGTTTGTCCCAGTCTAATGAAAAACTGTTTTTT	CASSLSQSNEKLFF
TRBV11-2	TRBD1	TRBJ1-2	.	TGTGCCAGCAGCTCACCGGGACAGGGGCTCGGCTACACCTTC	CASSSPGQGLGYTF